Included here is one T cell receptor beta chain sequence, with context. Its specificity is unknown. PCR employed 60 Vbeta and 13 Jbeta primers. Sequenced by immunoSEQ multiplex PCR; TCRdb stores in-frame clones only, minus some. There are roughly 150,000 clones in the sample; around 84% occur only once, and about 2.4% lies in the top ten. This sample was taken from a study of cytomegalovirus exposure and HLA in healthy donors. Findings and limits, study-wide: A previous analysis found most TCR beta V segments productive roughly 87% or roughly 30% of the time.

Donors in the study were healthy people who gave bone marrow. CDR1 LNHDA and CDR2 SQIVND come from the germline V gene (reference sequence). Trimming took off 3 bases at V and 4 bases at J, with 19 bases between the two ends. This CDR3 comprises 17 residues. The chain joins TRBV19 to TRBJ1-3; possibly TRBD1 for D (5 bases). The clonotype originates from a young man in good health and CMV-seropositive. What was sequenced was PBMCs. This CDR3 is CASSIFLYRTPGNTIYF. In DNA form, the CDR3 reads TGTGCCAGTAGTATCTTCTTATACAGGACCCCCGGAAACACCATATATTTT.